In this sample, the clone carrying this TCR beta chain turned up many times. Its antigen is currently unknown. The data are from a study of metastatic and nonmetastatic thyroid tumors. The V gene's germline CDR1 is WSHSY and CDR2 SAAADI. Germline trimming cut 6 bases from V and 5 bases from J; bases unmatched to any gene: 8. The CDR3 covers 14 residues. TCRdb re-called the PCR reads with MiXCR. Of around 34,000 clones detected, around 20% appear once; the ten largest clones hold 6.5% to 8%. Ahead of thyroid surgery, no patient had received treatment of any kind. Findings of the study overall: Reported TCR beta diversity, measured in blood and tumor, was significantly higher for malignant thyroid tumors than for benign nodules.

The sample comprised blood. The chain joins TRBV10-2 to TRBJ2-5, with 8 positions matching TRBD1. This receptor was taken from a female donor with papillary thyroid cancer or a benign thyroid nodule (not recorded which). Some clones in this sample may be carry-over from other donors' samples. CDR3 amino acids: CASRGQGIYETQYF. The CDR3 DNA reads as TGCGCCAGCAGAGGACAGGGTATATACGAGACCCAGTACTTC.